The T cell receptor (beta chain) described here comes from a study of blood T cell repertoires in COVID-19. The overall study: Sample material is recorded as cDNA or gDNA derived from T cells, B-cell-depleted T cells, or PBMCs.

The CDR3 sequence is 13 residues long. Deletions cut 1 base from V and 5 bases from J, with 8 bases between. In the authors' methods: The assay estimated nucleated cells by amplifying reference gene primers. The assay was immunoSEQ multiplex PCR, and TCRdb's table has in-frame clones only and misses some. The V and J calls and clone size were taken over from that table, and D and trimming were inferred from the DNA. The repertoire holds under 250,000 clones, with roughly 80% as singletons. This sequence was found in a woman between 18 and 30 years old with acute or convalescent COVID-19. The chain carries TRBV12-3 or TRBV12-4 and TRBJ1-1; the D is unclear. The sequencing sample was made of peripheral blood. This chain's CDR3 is CASSLGGLTEAFF. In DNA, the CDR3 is TGTGCCAGCAGTTTAGGCGGGTTGACTGAAGCTTTCTTT.